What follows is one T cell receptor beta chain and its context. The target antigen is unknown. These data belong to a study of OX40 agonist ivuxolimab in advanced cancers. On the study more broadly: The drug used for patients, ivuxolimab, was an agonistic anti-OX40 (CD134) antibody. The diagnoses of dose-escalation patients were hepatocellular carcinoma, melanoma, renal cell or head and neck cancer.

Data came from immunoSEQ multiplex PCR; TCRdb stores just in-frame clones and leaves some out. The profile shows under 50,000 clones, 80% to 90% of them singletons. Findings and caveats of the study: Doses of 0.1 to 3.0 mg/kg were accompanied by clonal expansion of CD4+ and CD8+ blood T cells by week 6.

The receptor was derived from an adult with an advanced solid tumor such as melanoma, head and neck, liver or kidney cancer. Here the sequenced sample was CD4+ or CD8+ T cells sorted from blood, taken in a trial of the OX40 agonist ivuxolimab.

CDR3 sequence reads: CASRRTGDTYEQYF. CDR3 bases: TGTGCCAGCAGAAGGACAGGTGACACCTACGAGCAGTACTTC. The genes are TRBV14 and TRBJ2-5; 7 bases fit TRBD1. The DNA end lines up better with TRBJ2-7; the J call may be wrong. The CDR3 is 14 residues long. CDR1 is SGHDN and CDR2 is FVKESK in the germline V gene.